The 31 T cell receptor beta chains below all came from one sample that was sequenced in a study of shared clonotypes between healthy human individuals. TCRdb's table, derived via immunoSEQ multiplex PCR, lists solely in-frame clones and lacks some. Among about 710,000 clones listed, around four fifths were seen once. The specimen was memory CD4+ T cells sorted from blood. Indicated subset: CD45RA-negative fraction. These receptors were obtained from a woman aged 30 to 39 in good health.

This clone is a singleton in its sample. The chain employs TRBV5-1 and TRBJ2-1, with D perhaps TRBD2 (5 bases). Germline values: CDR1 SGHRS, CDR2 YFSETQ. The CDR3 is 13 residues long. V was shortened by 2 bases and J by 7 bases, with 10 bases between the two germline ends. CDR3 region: CASSFGLTNEQFF. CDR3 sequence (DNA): TGCGCCAGCAGCTTCGGACTCACGAATGAGCAGTTCTTC.

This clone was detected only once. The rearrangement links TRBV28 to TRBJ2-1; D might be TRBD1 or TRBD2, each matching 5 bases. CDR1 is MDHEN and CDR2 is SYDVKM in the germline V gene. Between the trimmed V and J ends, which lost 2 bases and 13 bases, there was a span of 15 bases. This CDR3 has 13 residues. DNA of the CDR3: TGTGCCAGCAGTTTACTTATCCGGGACCGTCAGTTCTTC. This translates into CASSLLIRDRQFF.

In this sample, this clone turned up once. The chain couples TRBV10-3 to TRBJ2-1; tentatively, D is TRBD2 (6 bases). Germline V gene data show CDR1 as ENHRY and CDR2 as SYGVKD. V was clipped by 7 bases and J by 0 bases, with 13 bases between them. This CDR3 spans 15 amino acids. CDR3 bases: TGTGCCATCAAGGTGGTAGCGGACTCCTACAATGAGCAGTTCTTC. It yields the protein CAIKVVADSYNEQFF.

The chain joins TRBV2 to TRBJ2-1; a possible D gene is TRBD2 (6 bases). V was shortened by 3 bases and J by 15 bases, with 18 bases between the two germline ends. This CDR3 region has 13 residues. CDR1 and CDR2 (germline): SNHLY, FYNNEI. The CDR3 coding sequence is TGTGCCAGCAGTGAGGCTAGCGCCTACCTCCGGTTCTTC. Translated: CASSEASAYLRFF.

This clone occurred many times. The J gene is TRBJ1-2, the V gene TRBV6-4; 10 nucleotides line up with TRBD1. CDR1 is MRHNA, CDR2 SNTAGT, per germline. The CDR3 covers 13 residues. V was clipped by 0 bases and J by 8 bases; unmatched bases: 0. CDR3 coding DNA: TGTGCCAGCAGTGACTCGGACAGGGGGGGCTACACCTTC. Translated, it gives CASSDSDRGGYTF.

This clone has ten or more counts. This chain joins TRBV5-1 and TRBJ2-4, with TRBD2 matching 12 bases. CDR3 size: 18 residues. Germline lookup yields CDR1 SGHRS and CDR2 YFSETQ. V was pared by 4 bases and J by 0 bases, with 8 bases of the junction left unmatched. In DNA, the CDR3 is TGCGCCAGCAGCGACAGGACTAGCGGGAACCTAGCCAAAAACATTCAGTACTTC. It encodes CASSDRTSGNLAKNIQYF.

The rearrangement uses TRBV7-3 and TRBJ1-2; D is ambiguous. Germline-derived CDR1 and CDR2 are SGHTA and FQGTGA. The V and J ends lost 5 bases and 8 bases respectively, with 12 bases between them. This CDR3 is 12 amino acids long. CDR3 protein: CASSPDGVGYTF. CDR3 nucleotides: TGTGCCAGCAGCCCCGACGGGGTGGGCTACACCTTC.

CDR3 in amino acids: CASRLDTGLSYNEQFF. Written as DNA, the CDR3 is TGTGCAAGTCGCTTGGACACGGGACTATCCTACAATGAGCAGTTCTTC. This chain joins TRBV12-2 and TRBJ2-1; the D segment call TRBD2 is taken from the table without a DNA check. TRBV12-2 is marked as a pseudogene. CDR3 length: 16 residues.

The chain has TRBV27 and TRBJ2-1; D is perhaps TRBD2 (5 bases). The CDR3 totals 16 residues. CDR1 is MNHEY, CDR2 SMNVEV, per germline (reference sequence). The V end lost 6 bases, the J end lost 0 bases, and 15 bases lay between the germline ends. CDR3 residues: CASRVNSGNSYNEQFF. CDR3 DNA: TGTGCCAGCAGGGTTAATTCGGGGAACTCCTACAATGAGCAGTTCTTC.

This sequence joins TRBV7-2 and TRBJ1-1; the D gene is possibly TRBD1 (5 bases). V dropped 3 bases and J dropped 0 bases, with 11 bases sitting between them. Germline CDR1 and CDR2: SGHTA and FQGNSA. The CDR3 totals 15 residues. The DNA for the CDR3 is TGTGCCAGCAGCTTGGCTGGGGGAATGAACACTGAAGCTTTCTTT. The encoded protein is CASSLAGGMNTEAFF.

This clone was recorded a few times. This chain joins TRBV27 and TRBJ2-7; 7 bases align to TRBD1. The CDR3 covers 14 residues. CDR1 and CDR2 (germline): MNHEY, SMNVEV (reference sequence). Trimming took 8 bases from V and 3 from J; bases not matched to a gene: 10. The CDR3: CASGRRQGVYEQYF. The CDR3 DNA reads TGTGCCAGCGGCCGACGACAGGGCGTCTACGAGCAGTACTTC.

This CDR3 reads CASRRAAELGNEAFF. In DNA, the CDR3 is TGCGCCAGTCGAAGGGCTGCAGAGCTTGGGAATGAAGCTTTCTTT. The J gene is TRBJ1-1, the V gene TRBV5-1; D not certain. V was pared by 8 bases and J by 7 bases, with 24 bases between. This CDR3 spans 15 amino acids. CDR1 SGHRS and CDR2 YFSETQ come from the germline V gene.

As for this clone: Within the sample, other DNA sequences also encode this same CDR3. DNA of the CDR3: TGTGCCAGCAGTGGTGGGGGGGGCAATCAGCCCCAGCATTTT. It translates to CASSGGGGNQPQHF. V is TRBV25-1 and J is TRBJ1-5, with a possible D match to TRBD1 (5 bases). V dropped 4 bases and J dropped 2 bases, with 9 bases sitting between them. The CDR3 is 14 residues long. The germline CDR1 and CDR2 sequences are MGHDK and SYGVNS.

The chain's CDR3 is CASSSDGNQPQHF. CDR3 DNA: TGTGCCAGCAGTTCCGACGGCAATCAGCCCCAGCATTTT. The chain has TRBV11-1 and TRBJ1-5; unclear D gene. The CDR3 has 13 residues. Germline V gives CDR1 SGHAT, CDR2 FQDESV (reference sequence). Trimming shortened V by 6 bases and J by 2 bases, and 8 bases separated the two germline ends.

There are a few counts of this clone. CDR3 amino acids: CASSQKRQGTHQPQHF. The DNA for the CDR3 is TGTGCCAGCAGCCAGAAAAGACAGGGGACCCATCAGCCCCAGCATTTT. The chain joins TRBV6-4 to TRBJ1-5, with 8 bases fitting TRBD1. The germline CDR1 and CDR2 sequences are MRHNA and SNTAGT. The V segment lost 6 bases and the J segment 5 bases; nucleotides outside the gene matches: 12. The CDR3 is made up of 16 amino acids.

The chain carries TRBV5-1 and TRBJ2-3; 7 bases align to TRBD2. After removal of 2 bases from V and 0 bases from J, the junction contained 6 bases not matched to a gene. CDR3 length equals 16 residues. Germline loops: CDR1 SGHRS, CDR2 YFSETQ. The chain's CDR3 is CASSFHERESTDTQYF. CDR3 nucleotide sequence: TGCGCCAGCAGCTTCCACGAGCGGGAAAGCACAGATACGCAGTATTTT.

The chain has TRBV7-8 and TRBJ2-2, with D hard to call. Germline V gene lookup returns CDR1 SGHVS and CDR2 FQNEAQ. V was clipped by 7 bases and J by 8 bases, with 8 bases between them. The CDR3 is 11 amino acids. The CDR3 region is CASTPTGELFF. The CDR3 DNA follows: TGTGCCAGCACCCCCACTGGGGAGCTGTTTTTT.

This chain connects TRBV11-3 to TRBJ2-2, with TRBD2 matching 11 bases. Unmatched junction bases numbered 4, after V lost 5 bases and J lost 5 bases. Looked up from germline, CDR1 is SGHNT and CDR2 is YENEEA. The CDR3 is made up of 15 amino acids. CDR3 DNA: TGTGCCAGCAGCGAGACTAGCGGGATGACCGGGGAGCTGTTTTTT. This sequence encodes CASSETSGMTGELFF.

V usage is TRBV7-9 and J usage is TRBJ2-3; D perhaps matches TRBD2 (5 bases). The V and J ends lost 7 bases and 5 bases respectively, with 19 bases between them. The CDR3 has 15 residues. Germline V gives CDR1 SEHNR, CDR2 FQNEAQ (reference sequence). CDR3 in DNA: TGTGCCAGCACCGCCCCGTGGGAGAGGAGAGATACGCAGTATTTT. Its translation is CASTAPWERRDTQYF.

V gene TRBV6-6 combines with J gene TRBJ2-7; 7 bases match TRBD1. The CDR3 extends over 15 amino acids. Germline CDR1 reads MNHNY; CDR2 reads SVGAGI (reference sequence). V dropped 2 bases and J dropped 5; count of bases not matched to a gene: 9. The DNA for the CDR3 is TGTGCCAGCAGTTACCATCGACAGGGCGCCCACGAGCAGTACTTC. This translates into CASSYHRQGAHEQYF.

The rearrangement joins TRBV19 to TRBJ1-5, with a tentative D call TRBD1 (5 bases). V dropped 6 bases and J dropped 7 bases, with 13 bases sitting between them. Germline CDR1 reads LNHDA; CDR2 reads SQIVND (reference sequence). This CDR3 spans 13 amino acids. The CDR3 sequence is CASSDSFPQPQHF. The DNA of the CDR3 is TGTGCCAGTAGCGACAGCTTCCCACAGCCCCAGCATTTT.

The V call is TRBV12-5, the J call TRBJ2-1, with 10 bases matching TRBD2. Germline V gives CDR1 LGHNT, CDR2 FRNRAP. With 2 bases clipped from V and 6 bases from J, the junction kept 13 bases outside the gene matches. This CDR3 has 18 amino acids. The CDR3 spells CASGLSPRGSGRANEQFF. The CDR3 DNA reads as TGTGCTAGTGGTTTGTCCCCCCGAGGGAGCGGGAGGGCCAATGAGCAGTTCTTC.

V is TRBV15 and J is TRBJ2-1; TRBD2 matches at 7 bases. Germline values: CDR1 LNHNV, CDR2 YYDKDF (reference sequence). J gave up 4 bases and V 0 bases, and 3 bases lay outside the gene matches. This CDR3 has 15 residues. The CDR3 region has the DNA TGTGCCACCAGCAGAGATTCCGGGGGGTACAATGAGCAGTTCTTC. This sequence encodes CATSRDSGGYNEQFF.

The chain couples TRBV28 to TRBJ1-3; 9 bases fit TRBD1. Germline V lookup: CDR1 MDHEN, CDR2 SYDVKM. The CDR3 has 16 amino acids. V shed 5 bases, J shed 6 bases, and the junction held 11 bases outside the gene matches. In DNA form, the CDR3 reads TGTGCCAGCAGTCCCACCATCGGACAGGGGTCAAACACCATATATTTT. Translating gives CASSPTIGQGSNTIYF.

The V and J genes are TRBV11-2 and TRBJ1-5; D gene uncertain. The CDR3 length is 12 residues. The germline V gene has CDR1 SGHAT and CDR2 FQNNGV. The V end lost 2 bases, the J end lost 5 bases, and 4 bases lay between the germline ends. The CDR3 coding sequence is TGTGCCAGCAGCTTAAACGATCAGCCCCAGCATTTT. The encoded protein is CASSLNDQPQHF.

CDR3 coding DNA: TGTGCCAGCAGTCCCGGGACTAGCGGAAGGGGTCGTGGGACCCAGTACTTC. It yields the protein CASSPGTSGRGRGTQYF. The V gene is TRBV25-1, the J gene TRBJ2-5, with 11 bases lining up with TRBD2. This CDR3 is 17 amino acids long. V was clipped by 5 bases and J by 7 bases; unmatched bases: 15. Germline CDR1 is MGHDK and CDR2 is SYGVNS.

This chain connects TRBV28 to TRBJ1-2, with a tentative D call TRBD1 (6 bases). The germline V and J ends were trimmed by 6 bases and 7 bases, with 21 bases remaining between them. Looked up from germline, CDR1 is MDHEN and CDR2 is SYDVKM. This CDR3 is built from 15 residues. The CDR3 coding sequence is TGTGCCAGCAGACTGGGGGCCGGAGAACAGAGTGGCTACACCTTC. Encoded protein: CASRLGAGEQSGYTF.

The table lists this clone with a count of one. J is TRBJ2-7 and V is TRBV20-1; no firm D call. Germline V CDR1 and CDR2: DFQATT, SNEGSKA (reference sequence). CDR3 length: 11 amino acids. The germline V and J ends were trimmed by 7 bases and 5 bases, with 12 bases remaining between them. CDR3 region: CSVRVLDEQYF. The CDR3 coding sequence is TGCAGTGTAAGGGTGCTCGACGAGCAGTACTTC.

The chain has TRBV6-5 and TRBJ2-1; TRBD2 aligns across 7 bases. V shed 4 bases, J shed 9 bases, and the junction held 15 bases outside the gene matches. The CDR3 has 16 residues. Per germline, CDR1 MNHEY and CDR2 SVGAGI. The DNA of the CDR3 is TGTGCCAGCAGTTTGAGACTAGCCGGGACTTCAGGTGAGCAGTTCTTC. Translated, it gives CASSLRLAGTSGEQFF.

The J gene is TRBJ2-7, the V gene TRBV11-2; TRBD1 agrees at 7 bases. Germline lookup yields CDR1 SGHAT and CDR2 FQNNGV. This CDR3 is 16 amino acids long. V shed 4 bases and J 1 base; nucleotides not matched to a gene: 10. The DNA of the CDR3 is TGTGCCAGCAGCTCGTCAGGGGGTCGACTTTCCTACGAGCAGTACTTC. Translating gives CASSSSGGRLSYEQYF. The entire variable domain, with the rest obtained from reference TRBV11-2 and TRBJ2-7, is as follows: EAGVAQSPRYKIIEKRQSVAFWCNPISGHATLYWYQQILGQGPKLLIQFQNNGVVDDSQLPKDRFSAERLKGVDSTLKIQPAKLEDSAVYLCASSSSGGRLSYEQYFGPGTRLTVT.

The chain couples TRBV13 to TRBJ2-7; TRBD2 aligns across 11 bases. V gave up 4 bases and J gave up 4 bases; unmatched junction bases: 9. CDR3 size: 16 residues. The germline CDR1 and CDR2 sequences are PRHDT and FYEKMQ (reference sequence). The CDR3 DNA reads TGTGCCAGCAGCTCCAAGGGGACTAGCGGTCTGTACGAGCAGTACTTC. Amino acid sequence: CASSSKGTSGLYEQYF.